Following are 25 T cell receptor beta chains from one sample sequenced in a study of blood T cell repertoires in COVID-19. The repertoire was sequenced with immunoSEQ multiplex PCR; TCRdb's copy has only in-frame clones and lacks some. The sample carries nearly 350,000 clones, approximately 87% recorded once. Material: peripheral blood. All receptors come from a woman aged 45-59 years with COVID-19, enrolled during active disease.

CDR3 in amino acids: CASSLGSYEQYF. CDR3 bases: TGTGCCAGCAGCTTAGGTAGTTACGAGCAGTACTTC. V is TRBV11-2 and J is TRBJ2-7; D gene unclear. Trimming stripped 1 base from V and 4 bases from J, with 5 bases between. The CDR3 spans 12 residues. Germline V gene data show CDR1 as SGHAT and CDR2 as FQNNGV.

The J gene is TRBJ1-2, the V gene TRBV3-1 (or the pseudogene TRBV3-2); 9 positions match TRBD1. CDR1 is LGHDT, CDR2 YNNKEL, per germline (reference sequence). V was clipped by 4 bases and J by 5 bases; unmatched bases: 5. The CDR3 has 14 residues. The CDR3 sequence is CASSPTGGPYGYTF. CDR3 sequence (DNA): TGTGCCAGCAGCCCGACAGGGGGGCCGTATGGCTACACCTTC.

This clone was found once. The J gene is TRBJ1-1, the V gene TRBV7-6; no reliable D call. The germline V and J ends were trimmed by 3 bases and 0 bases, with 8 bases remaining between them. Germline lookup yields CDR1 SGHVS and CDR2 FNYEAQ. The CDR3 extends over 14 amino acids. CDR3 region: CASSFAGMNTEAFF. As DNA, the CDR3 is TGTGCCAGCAGCTTTGCAGGCATGAACACTGAAGCTTTCTTT. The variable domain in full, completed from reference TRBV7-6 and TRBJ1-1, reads GAGVSQSPRYKVTKRGQDVALRCDPISGHVSLYWYRQALGQGPEFLTYFNYEAQQDKSGLPNDRFSAERPEGSISTLTIQRTEQRDSAMYRCASSFAGMNTEAFFGQGTRLTVV.

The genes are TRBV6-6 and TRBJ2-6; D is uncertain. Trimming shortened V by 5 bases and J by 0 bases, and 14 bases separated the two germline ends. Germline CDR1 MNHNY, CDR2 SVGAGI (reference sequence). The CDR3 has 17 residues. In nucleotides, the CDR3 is TGTGCCAGCAGTCCACACACAGCCAGCTCTGGGGCCAACGTCCTGACTTTC. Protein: CASSPHTASSGANVLTF.

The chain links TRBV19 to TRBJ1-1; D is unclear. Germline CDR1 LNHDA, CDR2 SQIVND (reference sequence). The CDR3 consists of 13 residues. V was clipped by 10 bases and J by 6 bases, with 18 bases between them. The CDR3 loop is CATNEGDHAEAFF. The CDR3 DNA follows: TGTGCCACCAATGAGGGAGATCACGCTGAAGCTTTCTTT. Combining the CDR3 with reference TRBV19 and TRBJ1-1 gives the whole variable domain DGGITQSPKYLFRKEGQNVTLSCEQNLNHDAMYWYRQDPGQGLRLIYYSQIVNDFQKGDIAEGYSVSREKKESFPLTVTSAQKNPTAFYLCATNEGDHAEAFFGQGTRLTVV.

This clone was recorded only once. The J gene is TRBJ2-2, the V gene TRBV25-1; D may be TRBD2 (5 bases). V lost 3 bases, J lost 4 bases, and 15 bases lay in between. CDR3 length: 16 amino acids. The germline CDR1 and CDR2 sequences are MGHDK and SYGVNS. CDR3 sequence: CASSDPGRASTGELFF. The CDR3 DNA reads TGTGCCAGCAGTGATCCGGGAAGAGCCAGCACCGGGGAGCTGTTTTTT.

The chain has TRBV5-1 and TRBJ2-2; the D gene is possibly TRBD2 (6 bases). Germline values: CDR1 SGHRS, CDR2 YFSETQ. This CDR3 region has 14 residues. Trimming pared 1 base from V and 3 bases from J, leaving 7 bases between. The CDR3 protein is CASSLWGDTGELFF. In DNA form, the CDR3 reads TGCGCCAGCAGCTTGTGGGGGGACACCGGGGAGCTGTTTTTT.

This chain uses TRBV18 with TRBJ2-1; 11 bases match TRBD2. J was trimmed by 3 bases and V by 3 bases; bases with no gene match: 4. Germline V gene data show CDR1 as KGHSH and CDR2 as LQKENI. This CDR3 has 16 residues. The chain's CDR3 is CASSPLTSGDYNEQFF. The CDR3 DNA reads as TGTGCCAGCTCACCCTTGACTAGCGGGGACTACAATGAGCAGTTCTTC. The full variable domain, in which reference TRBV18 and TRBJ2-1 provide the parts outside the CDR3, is NAGVMQNPRHLVRRRGQEARLRCSPMKGHSHVYWYRQLPEEGLKFMVYLQKENIIDESGMPKERFSAEFPKEGPSILRIQQVVRGDSAAYFCASSPLTSGDYNEQFFGPGTRLTVL.

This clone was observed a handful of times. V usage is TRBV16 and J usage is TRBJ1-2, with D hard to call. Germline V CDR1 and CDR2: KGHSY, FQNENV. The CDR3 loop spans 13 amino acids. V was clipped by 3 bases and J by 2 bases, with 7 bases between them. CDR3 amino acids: CASSQERNYGYTF. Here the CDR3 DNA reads TGTGCCAGCAGCCAGGAGAGGAACTATGGCTACACCTTC. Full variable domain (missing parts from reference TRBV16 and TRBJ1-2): GEEVAQTPKHLVRGEGQKAKLYCAPIKGHSYVFWYQQVLKNEFKFLISFQNENVFDETGMPKERFSAKCLPNSPCSLEIQATKLEDSAVYFCASSQERNYGYTFGSGTRLTVV.

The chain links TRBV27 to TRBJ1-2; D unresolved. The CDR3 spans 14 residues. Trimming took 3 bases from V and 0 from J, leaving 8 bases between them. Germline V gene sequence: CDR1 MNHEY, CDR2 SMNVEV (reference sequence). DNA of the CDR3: TGTGCCAGCAGTTTGACAAGGACTAACTATGGCTACACCTTC. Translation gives CASSLTRTNYGYTF.

The CDR3 DNA reads TGTGCCAGCAGTGATCGACAGGGCAGCTACGAAGCTTTCTTT. Protein sequence: CASSDRQGSYEAFF. The chain links TRBV5-5 to TRBJ1-1; 7 positions agree with TRBD1. The CDR3 extends over 14 amino acids. Germline V CDR1 and CDR2: SGHKS, YYEKEE (reference sequence). J was trimmed by 8 bases and V by 5 bases; bases with no gene match: 12.

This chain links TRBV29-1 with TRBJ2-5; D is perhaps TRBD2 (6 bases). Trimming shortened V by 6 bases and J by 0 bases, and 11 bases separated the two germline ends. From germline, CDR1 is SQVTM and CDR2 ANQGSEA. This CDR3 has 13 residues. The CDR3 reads CSVPGGHQETQYF. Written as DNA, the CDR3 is TGCAGCGTCCCCGGGGGACACCAAGAGACCCAGTACTTC.

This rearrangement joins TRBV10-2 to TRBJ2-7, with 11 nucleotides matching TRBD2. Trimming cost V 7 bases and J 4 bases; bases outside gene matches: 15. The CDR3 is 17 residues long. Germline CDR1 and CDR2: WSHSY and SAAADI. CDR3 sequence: CASTPPVSTSGNYEQYF. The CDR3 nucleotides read TGCGCCAGCACGCCGCCCGTTTCGACTAGCGGGAATTACGAGCAGTACTTC.

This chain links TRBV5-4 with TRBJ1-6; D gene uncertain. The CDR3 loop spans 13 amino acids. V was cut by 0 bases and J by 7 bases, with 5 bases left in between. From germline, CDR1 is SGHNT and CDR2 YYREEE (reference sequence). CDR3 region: CASSLGENSPLHF. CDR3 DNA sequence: TGTGCCAGCAGCTTGGGGGAGAATTCACCCCTCCACTTT. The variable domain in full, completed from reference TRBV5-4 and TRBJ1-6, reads ETGVTQSPTHLIKTRGQQVTLRCSSQSGHNTVSWYQQALGQGPQFIFQYYREEENGRGNFPPRFSGLQFPNYSSELNVNALELDDSALYLCASSLGENSPLHFGNGTRLTVT.

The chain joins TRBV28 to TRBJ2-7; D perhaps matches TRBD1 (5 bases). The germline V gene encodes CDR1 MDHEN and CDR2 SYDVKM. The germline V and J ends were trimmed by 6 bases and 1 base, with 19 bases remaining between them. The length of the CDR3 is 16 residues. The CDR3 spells CASSQIGQGRSYEQYF. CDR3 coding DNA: TGTGCCAGCAGCCAGATCGGGCAGGGTCGGTCCTACGAGCAGTACTTC.

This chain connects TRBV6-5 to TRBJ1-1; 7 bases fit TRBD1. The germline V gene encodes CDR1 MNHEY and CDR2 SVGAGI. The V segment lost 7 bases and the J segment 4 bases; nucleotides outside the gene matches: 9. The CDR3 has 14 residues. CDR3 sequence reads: CASTTTGKGTEAFF. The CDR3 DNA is TGTGCCAGCACCACGACAGGGAAGGGCACTGAAGCTTTCTTT.

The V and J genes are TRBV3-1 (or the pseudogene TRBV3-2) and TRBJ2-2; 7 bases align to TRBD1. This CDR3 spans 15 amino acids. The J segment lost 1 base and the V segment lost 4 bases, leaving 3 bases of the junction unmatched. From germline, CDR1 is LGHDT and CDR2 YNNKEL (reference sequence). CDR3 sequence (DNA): TGTGCCAGCAGCCCTTGGACAGGGAACACCGGGGAGCTGTTTTTT. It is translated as CASSPWTGNTGELFF.

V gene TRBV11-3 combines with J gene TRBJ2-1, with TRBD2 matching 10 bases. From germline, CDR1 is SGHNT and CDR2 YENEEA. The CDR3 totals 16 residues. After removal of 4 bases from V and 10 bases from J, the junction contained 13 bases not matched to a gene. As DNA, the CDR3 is TGTGCCAGCAGCTCCATAGCGGGAGGTGGGGCCCGGGAGCAGTTCTTC. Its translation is CASSSIAGGGAREQFF. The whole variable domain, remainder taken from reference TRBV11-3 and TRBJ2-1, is EAGVVQSPRYKIIEKKQPVAFWCNPISGHNTLYWYLQNLGQGPELLIRYENEEAVDDSQLPKDRFSAERLKGVDSTLKIQPAELGDSAVYLCASSSIAGGGAREQFFGPGTRLTVL.

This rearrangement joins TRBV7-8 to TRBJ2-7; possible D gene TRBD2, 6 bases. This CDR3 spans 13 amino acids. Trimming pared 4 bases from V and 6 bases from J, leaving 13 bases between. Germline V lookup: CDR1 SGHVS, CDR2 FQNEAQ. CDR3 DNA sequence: TGTGCCAGCAGCTACGAGTGGGGAGGCGAGCAGTACTTC. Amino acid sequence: CASSYEWGGEQYF.

In DNA, the CDR3 is TGTGCCAGCAGCTCAGGGATGTACACTGAAGCTTTCTTT. Residues: CASSSGMYTEAFF. This chain uses TRBV11-2 with TRBJ1-1; D possibly corresponds to TRBD1 (5 bases). Germline-derived CDR1 and CDR2 are SGHAT and FQNNGV. With 4 bases removed from V and 3 bases from J, the gap between germline ends came to 9 bases. The CDR3 contains 13 residues. The full variable domain, its missing parts supplied by reference TRBV11-2 and TRBJ1-1, is EAGVAQSPRYKIIEKRQSVAFWCNPISGHATLYWYQQILGQGPKLLIQFQNNGVVDDSQLPKDRFSAERLKGVDSTLKIQPAKLEDSAVYLCASSSGMYTEAFFGQGTRLTVV.

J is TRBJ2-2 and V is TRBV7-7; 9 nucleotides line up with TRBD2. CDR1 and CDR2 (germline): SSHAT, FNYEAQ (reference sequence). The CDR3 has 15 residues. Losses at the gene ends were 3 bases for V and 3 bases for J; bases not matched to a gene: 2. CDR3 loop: CASSFIAGDTGELFF. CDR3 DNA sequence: TGTGCCAGCAGCTTCATAGCGGGGGACACCGGGGAGCTGTTTTTT.

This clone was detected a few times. CDR3 loop: CASSLEGRTGRTEAFF. The CDR3 DNA follows: TGTGCCAGCAGTTTAGAAGGGCGGACAGGGCGCACTGAAGCTTTCTTT. The chain combines TRBV28 with TRBJ1-1; 8 nucleotides align to TRBD1. V shed 2 bases, J shed 4 bases, and the junction held 9 bases outside the gene matches. CDR1 MDHEN and CDR2 SYDVKM come from the germline V gene. This CDR3 region has 16 residues.

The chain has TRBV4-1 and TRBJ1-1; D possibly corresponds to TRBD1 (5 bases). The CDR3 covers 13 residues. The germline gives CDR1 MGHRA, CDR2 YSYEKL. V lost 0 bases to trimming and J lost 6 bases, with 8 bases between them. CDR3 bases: TGCGCCAGCAGCCAAGAGTGGGGGGCTGAAGCTTTCTTT. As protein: CASSQEWGAEAFF.

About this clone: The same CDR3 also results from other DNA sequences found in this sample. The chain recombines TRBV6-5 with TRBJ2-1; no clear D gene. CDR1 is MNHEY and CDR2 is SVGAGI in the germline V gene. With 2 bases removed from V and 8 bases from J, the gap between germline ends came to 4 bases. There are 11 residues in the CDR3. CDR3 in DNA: TGTGCCAGCAGTTACCTCTATGAGCAGTTCTTC. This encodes CASSYLYEQFF.

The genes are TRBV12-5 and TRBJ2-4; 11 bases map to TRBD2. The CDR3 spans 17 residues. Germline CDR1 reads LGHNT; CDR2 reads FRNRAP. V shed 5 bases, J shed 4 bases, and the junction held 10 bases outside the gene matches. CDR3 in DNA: TGTGCTAGTGGTCCAGATCGGACTAGCGGGTGGAAAAACATTCAGTACTTC. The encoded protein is CASGPDRTSGWKNIQYF.